Below, 19 T cell receptor beta chains from the same sample are listed, as sequenced in a study of cytomegalovirus exposure and HLA in healthy donors. Only in-frame clones appear in the TCRdb table, and some are missing; sequencing was by immunoSEQ multiplex PCR. The top ten hold 4.5% to 7% of the sample, which has some 170,000 clones, around 85% seen once. The source material was PBMCs. The origin of the receptors is a woman aged 25 to 39 in good health and CMV-seronegative.

The sample holds one count of this clone. V gene TRBV25-1 combines with J gene TRBJ2-4; TRBD1 matches 8 bases. CDR3 size: 18 residues. The germline V gene has CDR1 MGHDK and CDR2 SYGVNS. Trimming cost V 4 bases and J 2 bases; bases outside gene matches: 13. The CDR3 DNA follows: TGTGCCAGCAGTGCCGCATTTGGACAGGGTTTTTCCAAAAACATTCAGTACTTC. Protein: CASSAAFGQGFSKNIQYF.

The J gene is TRBJ2-7, the V gene TRBV7-2; 7 positions match TRBD1. With V trimmed by 3 bases and J by 3 bases, 8 bases remained unmatched. The CDR3 spans 15 residues. Germline V gene lookup returns CDR1 SGHTA and CDR2 FQGNSA. CDR3 nucleotide sequence: TGTGCCAGCAGCTTGGTTGGGACAGAGAACTACGAGCAGTACTTC. Amino acid sequence: CASSLVGTENYEQYF. The full variable domain, rest sourced from reference TRBV7-2 and TRBJ2-7, is GAGVSQSPSNKVTEKGKDVELRCDPISGHTALYWYRQSLGQGLEFLIYFQGNSAPDKSGLPSDRFSAERTGGSVSTLTIQRTQQEDSAVYLCASSLVGTENYEQYFGPGTRLTVT.

The rearrangement links TRBV28 to TRBJ2-1; either TRBD1 or TRBD2 may supply D (5 bases each). V was pared by 5 bases and J by 3 bases, with 20 bases between. Germline V gene lookup returns CDR1 MDHEN and CDR2 SYDVKM. The CDR3 has 17 amino acids. The chain's CDR3 is CASSPPDRGRFYNEQFF. The CDR3 region has the DNA TGTGCCAGCAGTCCTCCCGACCGGGGCAGGTTCTACAATGAGCAGTTCTTC.

The chain is built from TRBV6-5 and TRBJ2-3; D is ambiguous. The ends were cut back, 0 bases at V and 0 bases at J, with 10 bases in the middle. Germline V gene data show CDR1 as MNHEY and CDR2 as SVGAGI. This CDR3 contains 16 residues. The CDR3 protein is CASSYSGRSSTDTQYF. In DNA form, the CDR3 reads TGTGCCAGCAGTTACTCGGGCAGATCGAGCACAGATACGCAGTATTTT.

J is TRBJ2-4 and V is TRBV5-4, with 7 bases matching TRBD2. The germline CDR1 and CDR2 sequences are SGHNT and YYREEE (reference sequence). The CDR3 loop spans 16 amino acids. The V segment lost 3 bases and the J segment 2 bases; nucleotides outside the gene matches: 8. CDR3 region: CASSSLSGNSKNIQYF. The CDR3 DNA follows: TGTGCCAGCAGCTCACTGAGCGGGAACTCCAAAAACATTCAGTACTTC.

This clone was seen only a few times. This sequence joins TRBV14 and TRBJ1-1; perhaps TRBD1 as D (5 bases). V was clipped by 2 bases and J by 5 bases, with 6 bases between them. The germline gives CDR1 SGHDN, CDR2 FVKESK. The CDR3 is 12 residues long. CDR3 nucleotide sequence: TGTGCCAGCAGCCAAACAGGTACTGAAGCTTTCTTT. Translated, it gives CASSQTGTEAFF.

The chain carries TRBV19 and TRBJ2-2, with 16 bases identical to TRBD2. V was pared by 5 bases and J by 7 bases, with 4 bases of the junction left unmatched. This CDR3 contains 16 residues. Germline CDR1 reads LNHDA; CDR2 reads SQIVND (reference sequence). The CDR3 DNA sequence: TGTGCCAGTAGTGGGACTAGCGGGAGGGCCAACGGGGAGCTGTTTTTT. Translated: CASSGTSGRANGELFF.

The chain has TRBV28 and TRBJ1-2; D not certain. Trimming stripped 9 bases from V and 5 bases from J, with 16 bases between. The CDR3 is 13 amino acids. CDR1 MDHEN and CDR2 SYDVKM come from the germline V gene. The CDR3: CASTLRAPYGYTF. CDR3 nucleotide sequence: TGTGCCAGTACGTTAAGGGCCCCGTATGGCTACACCTTC.

There are many counts of this clone. V usage is TRBV15 and J usage is TRBJ1-2; 7 nucleotides agree with TRBD1. The CDR3 runs to 15 residues. Germline V gene data show CDR1 as LNHNV and CDR2 as YYDKDF (reference sequence). Trimming at V came to 5 bases and at J to 4 bases, leaving 10 bases not matched to a gene. In DNA form, the CDR3 reads TGTGCCACCAGCTCTGTAACAGGGGTTAGCTATGGCTACACCTTC. This codes for CATSSVTGVSYGYTF. The variable domain in full, with the rest retrieved from reference TRBV15 and TRBJ1-2, is DAMVIQNPRYQVTQFGKPVTLSCSQTLNHNVMYWYQQKSSQAPKLLFHYYDKDFNNEADTPDNFQSRRPNTSFCFLDIRSPGLGDTAMYLCATSSVTGVSYGYTFGSGTRLTVV.

The table lists this clone with a few counts. The rearrangement uses TRBV29-1 and TRBJ1-2; maybe TRBD1 (5 bases). Germline CDR1 reads SQVTM; CDR2 reads ANQGSEA. The CDR3 contains 11 residues. The ends were cut back, 6 bases at V and 8 bases at J, with 13 bases in the middle. The CDR3 DNA sequence: TGCAGCGTACGGGACGGGGAAGGCTACACCTTC. Protein: CSVRDGEGYTF.

The chain couples TRBV7-8 to TRBJ2-3; no definite D call. CDR1 and CDR2 from the germline V gene are SGHVS and FQNEAQ. This CDR3 spans 14 amino acids. Trimming stripped 3 bases from V and 1 base from J, with 8 bases between. The CDR3 DNA is TGTGCCAGCAGCTTGGATGGAGGCACAGATACGCAGTATTTT. Protein sequence: CASSLDGGTDTQYF.

This chain joins TRBV5-1 and TRBJ2-7; tentatively, D is TRBD1 (5 bases). V dropped 0 bases and J dropped 3 bases, with 13 bases sitting between them. Germline V gene sequence: CDR1 SGHRS, CDR2 YFSETQ. There are 15 residues in the CDR3. The CDR3 sequence: CASSLDGQGFYEQYF. In nucleotides, the CDR3 is TGCGCCAGCAGCTTGGATGGGCAGGGTTTCTACGAGCAGTACTTC.

The rearrangement joins TRBV6-1 to TRBJ1-4; D uncertain. This CDR3 has 16 amino acids. Per germline, CDR1 MNHNS and CDR2 SASEGT. Deletions cut 3 bases from V and 4 bases from J, with 15 bases between. In nucleotides, the CDR3 is TGTGCCAGCAGTGACTATTGGGCAGACCTTAATGAAAAACTGTTTTTT. The encoded protein is CASSDYWADLNEKLFF.

This sequence joins TRBV7-2 and TRBJ1-1; the D gene is possibly TRBD1 (5 bases). V was cut by 1 base and J by 8 bases, with 14 bases left in between. The germline CDR1 and CDR2 sequences are SGHTA and FQGNSA. The CDR3 is 14 amino acids. The CDR3: CASSLVAGTWEAFF. CDR3 nucleotides: TGTGCCAGCAGCTTAGTGGCCGGGACGTGGGAAGCTTTCTTT.

This chain joins TRBV4-1 and TRBJ2-5; tentatively, D is TRBD1 (6 bases). V was shortened by 1 base and J by 5 bases, with 17 bases between the two germline ends. The germline CDR1 and CDR2 sequences are MGHRA and YSYEKL. The CDR3 extends over 16 amino acids. CDR3 sequence reads: CASSQVRGRGYETQYF. CDR3 DNA: TGCGCCAGCAGCCAAGTCCGGGGCAGGGGCTACGAGACCCAGTACTTC.

This chain links TRBV6-5 with TRBJ2-5; D gene unclear. The CDR3 length is 14 residues. V was trimmed by 2 bases and J by 2 bases, leaving 9 bases between them. Germline CDR1 reads MNHEY; CDR2 reads SVGAGI. The CDR3 DNA follows: TGTGCCAGCAGTTACGCCAGCGCTCAAGAGACCCAGTACTTC. Its translation: CASSYASAQETQYF.

CDR3 region: CARGIEDATGTGELFF. The CDR3 nucleotides read TGTGCCAGGGGCATAGAAGACGCCACCGGGACCGGGGAGCTGTTTTTT. V gene TRBV7-9 combines with J gene TRBJ2-2; D remains unclear. The germline CDR1 and CDR2 sequences are SEHNR and FQNEAQ (reference sequence). The V and J ends lost 9 bases and 5 bases respectively, with 22 bases between them. The CDR3 has 16 amino acids.

The rearrangement links TRBV20-1 to TRBJ2-3; possible D gene TRBD1, 5 bases. The CDR3 sequence is 10 residues long. The germline CDR1 and CDR2 sequences are DFQATT and SNEGSKA (reference sequence). The germline V and J ends were trimmed by 8 bases and 3 bases, with 6 bases remaining between them. The CDR3 coding sequence is TGCAGTTCAGGGACAGATACGCAGTATTTT. Amino acid sequence: CSSGTDTQYF.

The rearrangement links TRBV4-1 to TRBJ2-1; D gene ambiguous. CDR1 MGHRA and CDR2 YSYEKL come from the germline V gene. The CDR3 has 14 amino acids. Trimming pared 3 bases from V and 2 bases from J, leaving 8 bases between. In DNA form, the CDR3 reads TGCGCCAGCAGCCAGGTACGGGCCTACAATGAGCAGTTCTTC. As protein: CASSQVRAYNEQFF.